A selection of T cell receptor beta chains follows, all from one sample in a study of PD-L1 blockade in urothelial cancer. Some clones are missing from TCRdb's copy, which holds only in-frame ones; the method was immunoSEQ multiplex PCR. In the table there are 45,000 to 70,000 clones, less than 90% of which are singletons. Sequencing was performed on PBMCs, taken around atezolizumab (anti-PD-L1) treatment. The receptors shown here come from a man aged 65 to 85 with urothelial cancer. Each CDR3 is given with its conserved first and last residue. Part of the rows lack a size; the others show once, few, many or a class for expanded clones.

v_call clone_size cdr3_aa
TRBV5-1 NA CASSGGTATGIEQYF
TRBV19 NA CASSPPRGIAGSWAKNIQYF
TRBV18 NA CASSPQTGEHTEAFF
TRBV11-1 once CASSLPGLYNEQFF
TRBV7-8 once CASSFQTSGYIMDTQYF
TRBV27 NA CASSSGTSGNEQFF
TRBV5-1 NA CASSLQGATINEQFF
TRBV7-9 NA CASSWRGEMNTEAFF
TRBV6-1 NA CASSEGAGAAHRYAYF
TRBV27 NA CASSAGDSNQPQHF
TRBV9 NA CASSVARDRPPSNQPQHF
TRBV6-5 NA CASSYSGILSTDTQYF
TRBV14 once CASSQRLAGELFF
TRBV4-1 NA CASSQLAGIQETQYF
TRBV5-6 NA CASSWGTGDEQYF
TRBV27 NA CASSGSNPYNEQFF
TRBV30 once CASGTGLGDTEAFF